This record covers a single T cell receptor beta chain. This CDR3 comprises 15 residues. From germline, CDR1 is SGHNT and CDR2 YENEEA. The trim removed 5 bases at V and 7 bases at J, leaving 8 bases unmatched. Here immunoSEQ multiplex PCR was the method, and the copy in TCRdb shows in-frame clones only, minus some. The sample carries fewer than 250,000 clones, about 84% recorded once. This specimen comes from a study of blood T cell repertoires in COVID-19. Whole-study context: Donors in the United States, Italy and Spain gave samples during acute or convalescent COVID-19. PBMCs, B-cell-depleted T cells, or T cells were the source of the cDNA or gDNA that made up the material.

The age range of participants was 18 to 89 years, with residence in about 25 US areas. The sequencing sample was made of PBMCs or T cells enriched from blood (not recorded which). V gene TRBV11-3 combines with J gene TRBJ2-2, with 9 bases fitting TRBD2. The clonotype originates from a woman aged 45-65 years who had recovered from COVID-19. The CDR3 bases are TGTGCCAGCAGCCGAGCGGGGGGCCAGCACGGGGAGCTGTTTTTT. Amino acid sequence: CASSRAGGQHGELFF.